This TCR beta chain originates from a study of cytomegalovirus exposure and HLA in healthy donors. The CDR3 consists of 14 residues. Trimming took 2 bases from V and 15 from J; bases not matched to a gene: 9. Per germline, CDR1 WSHSY and CDR2 SAAADI. The PCR made use of 60 Vbeta and 13 Jbeta primers. Sequencing used immunoSEQ multiplex PCR; TCRdb keeps in-frame clones, though not all of them. The sample yields some 120,000 clones, 65% to 90% seen once. The sequence was obtained from a male donor in good health and CMV-seropositive. The specimen was PBMCs. The V gene is TRBV10-2, the J gene TRBJ2-1, with 11 bases aligning to TRBD2. CDR3 sequence (DNA): TGCGCCAGCAGTGAGGGGCTAGCGGGAGGAGTTCGGTTCTTC. Amino acids: CASSEGLAGGVRFF.